This is a list of T cell receptor beta chains from one sample in a study of CD8+CD57+ T cells in acquired aplastic anemia. TCRdb reprocessed the reads with MiXCR, giving one entry per CDR3 protein. The table includes around 180,000 distinct CDR3 sequences, under 50% detected once. Sequencing used sorted CD4+, CD8+, or CD8+CD57+ T cells (not recorded which) from PBMCs. These receptors came from a human donor with aplastic anemia. Both conserved end residues are part of each CDR3. D genes are given only for firm matches. Only part of the rows carry a size: once, few, many, or a class if the clone is expanded.

J: TRBJ2-2; size: NA; V: TRBV10-2; D: TRBD2; DNA: TGCGCCAGCAGTGACCCCGCGGGAGGGGCCGGGGAGCTGTTTTTT; CDR3: CASSDPAGGAGELFF
J: TRBJ2-7; size: NA; V: TRBV5-1; D: NA; DNA: TGCGCCAGCAGCTTGGACGGCTACTACGAGCAGTACTTC; CDR3: CASSLDGYYEQYF
J: TRBJ2-1; size: NA; V: TRBV20-1; D: TRBD2; DNA: TGCAGTGCTTTGACTAGCGGGCACAATGAGCAGTTCTTC; CDR3: CSALTSGHNEQFF
J: TRBJ2-2; size: many; V: TRBV20-1; D: NA; DNA: TGCAGTGCTAGACGGGGTGCTAGCAACACCGGGGAGCTGTTTTTT; CDR3: CSARRGASNTGELFF
J: TRBJ2-3; size: few; V: TRBV5-1; D: TRBD2; DNA: TGCGCCAGCAGCGTTAGACTAGCGGGAAGTACAGATACGCAGTATTTT; CDR3: CASSVRLAGSTDTQYF
J: TRBJ1-5; size: NA; V: TRBV11-2; D: NA; DNA: TGTGCCAGCAGCTTAGAAAAGAGTGCTGGGGACTCAAACAATCAGCCCCAGCATTTT; CDR3: CASSLEKSAGDSNNQPQHF
J: TRBJ2-7; size: few; V: TRBV10-3; D: NA; DNA: TGTGCCATCAGTGAGTTAGACAGGTCTTCATCCTACGAGCAGTACTTC; CDR3: CAISELDRSSSYEQYF
J: TRBJ1-6; size: NA; V: TRBV2; D: NA; DNA: TGTGCCAGCAGGGAAAAGGGGATATCACCCCTCCACTTT; CDR3: CASREKGISPLHF
J: TRBJ2-7; size: few; V: TRBV7-2; D: NA; DNA: TGTGCCAGCAGCTTACAGGTCTCCTACGAGCAGTACTTC; CDR3: CASSLQVSYEQYF
J: TRBJ1-1; size: many; V: TRBV29-1; D: TRBD1; DNA: TGCAGCGTTGTACAGGGGGTCGGGCACACTGAAGCTTTCTTT; CDR3: CSVVQGVGHTEAFF
J: TRBJ2-7; size: NA; V: TRBV11-2; D: NA; DNA: TGTGCCAGCAGCTTTGGGGCAAGCCTCTCCTACGAGCAGTACTTC; CDR3: CASSFGASLSYEQYF
J: TRBJ1-1; size: many; V: TRBV7-2; D: NA; DNA: TGTGCCAGCAGCCTACTCTTTGGGGGCACTGAAGCTTTCTTT; CDR3: CASSLLFGGTEAFF
J: TRBJ1-1; size: many; V: TRBV12-3/TRBV12-4; D: NA; DNA: TGTGCCAGCAGTTTATTGTCGGATCCTGAAGCTTTCTTT; CDR3: CASSLLSDPEAFF
J: TRBJ2-3; size: NA; V: TRBV29-1; D: NA; DNA: TGCAGCACGCTCGAGGAAGATACGCAGTATTTT; CDR3: CSTLEEDTQYF
J: TRBJ1-2; size: few; V: TRBV20-1; D: TRBD1; DNA: TGCAGTGCTCGACAGGGGGACTATGGCTACACCTTC; CDR3: CSARQGDYGYTF
J: TRBJ2-1; size: many; V: TRBV7-7; D: TRBD2; DNA: TGTGCTAGCAGCCCGACCCCCTTGCGGGGGGGATACAATGAGCAGTTCTTC; CDR3: CASSPTPLRGGYNEQFF
J: TRBJ2-1; size: NA; V: TRBV4-2; D: TRBD2; DNA: TGTGCCACTGGACTAGCGGGGGTTTATGAGCAGTTCTTC; CDR3: CATGLAGVYEQFF
J: TRBJ2-2; size: NA; V: TRBV2; D: TRBD2; DNA: TGTGCCAGCAGTGAAACTAGCGGGAGAACCGGGGAGCTGTTTTTT; CDR3: CASSETSGRTGELFF
J: TRBJ2-7; size: NA; V: TRBV4-2; D: NA; DNA: TGTGCCAGCAGCCATCTGGACAGAGGCACCTACGAGCAGTACTTC; CDR3: CASSHLDRGTYEQYF
J: TRBJ2-3; size: NA; V: TRBV29-1; D: TRBD2; DNA: TGCAGCGCTAGTCAACTAGCGACCCAGCACACAGATACGCAGTATTTT; CDR3: CSASQLATQHTDTQYF
J: TRBJ2-1; size: many; V: TRBV7-9; D: TRBD2; DNA: TGTGCCAGCAGCTCCCCGCCGAGACTAGCGGGAGTAATCAATGAGCAGTTCTTC; CDR3: CASSSPPRLAGVINEQFF
J: TRBJ1-5; size: NA; V: TRBV10-3; D: NA; DNA: TGTGCCAGCAGATCCGGGACCTTGGGGCAGCCCCAGCATTTT; CDR3: CASRSGTLGQPQHF